One sample yielded the 7 T cell receptor beta chains listed below, sequenced in a study of T cell repertoires in cytomegalovirus infection. MiXCR, applied by TCRdb to the reads, yields one record per CDR3 protein. The sample shows about 250,000 distinct CDR3 sequences, approximately 15% of them seen only once. The sequencing sample was made of CD8+ T cells from PBMCs. These receptors came from a human donor in good health (CMV status not recorded). Some clones in this sample may be carry-over from other donors' samples.

This clonotype was seen a few times. V gene TRBV27 combines with J gene TRBJ2-3, with unresolved D. Germline V gives CDR1 MNHEY, CDR2 SMNVEV (reference sequence). The V end lost 6 bases, the J end lost 1 base, and 11 bases lay between the germline ends. The CDR3 runs 14 residues. The DNA of the CDR3 is TGTGCCAGCAGCCCCAACCTGGGCACAGATACGCAGTATTTT. Protein sequence: CASSPNLGTDTQYF.

This clonotype has at least ten counts. The V gene is TRBV7-8, the J gene TRBJ2-7, with TRBD2 matching over 8 bases. CDR1 and CDR2 from the germline V gene are SGHVS and FQNEAQ. This CDR3 spans 15 amino acids. V was pared by 3 bases and J by 5 bases, with 9 bases of the junction left unmatched. CDR3 amino acids: CASSFRGLGLDEQYF. The CDR3 coding sequence is TGTGCCAGCAGCTTTCGGGGACTAGGCTTGGACGAGCAGTACTTC. Drawing the rest from reference TRBV7-8 and TRBJ2-7, the complete variable domain is GAGVSQSPRYKVAKRGQDVALRCDPISGHVSLFWYQQALGQGPEFLTYFQNEAQLDKSGLPSDRFFAERPEGSVSTLKIQRTQQEDSAVYLCASSFRGLGLDEQYFGPGTRLTVT.

This clonotype was seen repeatedly, ten times or more. The V gene is TRBV6-5, the J gene TRBJ1-2; unclear D gene. Germline loops: CDR1 MNHEY, CDR2 SVGAGI. This CDR3 contains 15 residues. V gave up 3 bases and J gave up 2 bases, with 13 bases separating them. The CDR3 nucleotides are TGTGCCAGCAGTTATGGTCCTACCCCGAACTATGGCTACACCTTC. Its protein product is CASSYGPTPNYGYTF.

This clonotype was seen only a few times. V usage is TRBV6-6 and J usage is TRBJ1-5; TRBD1 might be the D (6 bases). This CDR3 comprises 14 residues. Looked up from germline, CDR1 is MNHNY and CDR2 is SVGAGI (reference sequence). V lost 10 bases and J lost 1, with 14 bases in between. The CDR3 nucleotides are TGTGCCACTCGACAGGACTCCAGCAATCAGCCCCAGCATTTT. It codes for CATRQDSSNQPQHF.

As for this clonotype: A much larger clone sits a single nucleotide away, making a read error possible. This is likely a read error, given that the CDR3 carries no conserved phenylalanine or tryptophan at its end. The chain recombines TRBV6-5 with TRBJ2-7; D not resolved. Germline V gene sequence: CDR1 MNHEY, CDR2 SVGAGI. The CDR3 has 15 amino acids. Trimming shortened V by 0 bases and J by 5 bases, and 14 bases separated the two germline ends. CDR3 DNA sequence: TGTGCCAGCAGTTACTCGGGGTATCGGGCCCACGAGCAGTACATC. It is translated as CASSYSGYRAHEQYI.

This clonotype was seen more than once but under ten times. The chain recombines TRBV4-3 with TRBJ1-1; possibly TRBD1 for D (5 bases). Germline V gives CDR1 LGHNA, CDR2 YSLEER. V was shortened by 2 bases and J by 6 bases, with 13 bases between the two germline ends. This CDR3 spans 14 amino acids. The CDR3 DNA reads TGCGCCAGCAGCCAATATGGGGGGAGGTCTGAAGCTTTCTTT. Its translation: CASSQYGGRSEAFF.

The table lists this clonotype with many counts. The V call is TRBV7-2, the J call TRBJ2-5; 7 bases align to TRBD2. The V gene end was trimmed by 0 bases and the J gene end by 5 bases; junction bases not matched to a gene: 15. The CDR3 is 18 amino acids. The germline gives CDR1 SGHTA, CDR2 FQGNSA. The DNA of the CDR3 is TGTGCCAGCAGCTTAGCGTTATCAGGGAGGGGCCGGGTCGAGACCCAGTACTTC. Its translation is CASSLALSGRGRVETQYF.